These 10 T cell receptor beta chains were all obtained from the same sample, sequenced in a study of control samples from healthy donors and cancer patients. Profiling relied on immunoSEQ multiplex PCR, and the TCRdb table lists in-frame clones only, not all of them. There are about 140,000 clones in the sample; 91% occur only once, and approximately 7% lies in the top ten. Sample: blood. All receptors derive from a man younger than 35 in good health.

This chain connects TRBV5-1 to TRBJ1-2; the D gene is possibly TRBD1 (5 bases). Trimming removed 3 bases at V and 1 base at J, with 13 bases between. Germline V gene sequence: CDR1 SGHRS, CDR2 YFSETQ. The CDR3 has 15 amino acids. The CDR3 sequence: CASSSSGGYNYGYTF. In DNA form, the CDR3 reads TGCGCCAGCAGCTCCTCCGGGGGATATAACTATGGCTACACCTTC.

The chain joins TRBV2 to TRBJ1-2; D is ambiguous. This CDR3 comprises 16 residues. Trimming left V 3 bases short and J 6 bases short, with 20 bases between. CDR1 is SNHLY, CDR2 FYNNEI, per germline. CDR3 sequence: CASSEGLIEAFHGYTF. CDR3 DNA sequence: TGTGCCAGCAGTGAGGGGTTAATCGAGGCTTTCCATGGCTACACCTTC. Filled out from reference TRBV2 and TRBJ1-2, the complete variable domain reads EPEVTQTPSHQVTQMGQEVILRCVPISNHLYFYWYRQILGQKVEFLVSFYNNEISEKSEIFDDQFSVERPDGSNFTLKIRSTKLEDSAMYFCASSEGLIEAFHGYTFGSGTRLTVV.

The CDR3: CATSIDPLSLVDNTGELFF. The CDR3 DNA reads as TGTGCCACCAGCATTGACCCCCTGTCCTTGGTCGATAACACCGGGGAGCTGTTTTTT. The chain carries TRBV15 and TRBJ2-2; D gene unclear. This CDR3 has 19 residues. Trimming stripped 4 bases from V and 2 bases from J, with 23 bases between. Germline V lookup: CDR1 LNHNV, CDR2 YYDKDF (reference sequence).

J is TRBJ2-3 and V is TRBV3-1 (or the pseudogene TRBV3-2); TRBD2 matches 7 bases. This CDR3 has 14 amino acids. In germline, CDR1 is LGHDT, CDR2 YNNKEL (reference sequence). V shed 1 base, J shed 5 bases, and the junction held 3 bases outside the gene matches. CDR3 residues: CASSQGLAIDTQYF. The CDR3 nucleotides are TGTGCCAGCAGCCAAGGACTAGCAATAGATACGCAGTATTTT.

The V and J genes are TRBV29-1 and TRBJ2-2, with D uncertain. This CDR3 comprises 15 residues. Trimming pared 4 bases from V and 2 bases from J, leaving 14 bases between. Per germline, CDR1 SQVTM and CDR2 ANQGSEA. CDR3 in DNA: TGCAGCGTTGTGTTCGGATCATCTAACACCGGGGAGCTGTTTTTT. This translates into CSVVFGSSNTGELFF.

The gene calls are TRBV6-2 or TRBV6-3 and TRBJ1-6, with D perhaps TRBD1 (6 bases). The CDR3 contains 15 residues. Germline V gene sequence: CDR1 MNHEY, CDR2 SVGEGT. The V end lost 5 bases, the J end lost 8 bases, and 16 bases lay between the germline ends. The CDR3 coding sequence is TGTGCCAGCAGTCCGGACAGTGTTAGACATTCACCCCTCCACTTT. Protein sequence: CASSPDSVRHSPLHF.

The chain joins TRBV2 to TRBJ2-3; 15 bases line up with TRBD2. The J segment lost 5 bases and the V segment lost 2 bases, leaving 5 bases of the junction unmatched. The V gene's germline CDR1 is SNHLY and CDR2 FYNNEI. The CDR3 is 17 amino acids. CDR3 sequence reads: CASSETPGLAGGDTQYF. The CDR3 DNA is TGTGCCAGCAGTGAAACCCCGGGACTAGCGGGGGGAGATACGCAGTATTTT.

This chain connects TRBV11-2 to TRBJ2-1; TRBD2 might be the D (6 bases). The germline V gene encodes CDR1 SGHAT and CDR2 FQNNGV. CDR3 size: 15 residues. Trimming shortened V by 3 bases and J by 5 bases, and 14 bases separated the two germline ends. CDR3 region: CASSLWGESDNEQFF. The DNA of the CDR3 is TGTGCCAGCAGCTTGTGGGGGGAATCAGACAATGAGCAGTTCTTC. Looking up the rest from reference TRBV11-2 and TRBJ2-1 gives the full variable domain: EAGVAQSPRYKIIEKRQSVAFWCNPISGHATLYWYQQILGQGPKLLIQFQNNGVVDDSQLPKDRFSAERLKGVDSTLKIQPAKLEDSAVYLCASSLWGESDNEQFFGPGTRLTVL.

The chain is built from TRBV7-3 and TRBJ2-7; no clear D. Germline CDR1 reads SGHTA; CDR2 reads FQGTGA. Trimming took off 5 bases at V and 3 bases at J, with 14 bases between the two ends. The CDR3 is 14 residues long. CDR3: CASSPNSGGYEQYF. CDR3 coding DNA: TGTGCCAGCAGCCCAAATAGTGGTGGCTACGAGCAGTACTTC.

V is TRBV6-5 and J is TRBJ1-1; D is possibly TRBD1 (5 bases). Trimming shortened V by 8 bases and J by 4 bases, and 11 bases separated the two germline ends. CDR1 MNHEY and CDR2 SVGAGI come from the germline V gene. This CDR3 is 12 amino acids long. In nucleotides, the CDR3 is TGTGCCAGCTGGCAGGGTGCCACTGAAGCTTTCTTT. This codes for CASWQGATEAFF.